The TCR beta chain under discussion was sequenced for a study of blood T cells in healthy people across ages. Alongside a J-beta primer mix, a sample-barcoded 5' primer served in a second PCR lasting roughly 6 to 11 cycles. TCRdb re-called the 5' RACE reads with MiXCR, one entry per CDR3 protein. The sample consists of 980,000 or so distinct CDR3 sequences, around 49% of them appearing once. This clonotype was counted only a few times. What it binds is unknown. The study's findings and limits: Diversity was higher, and naive CD4+ cells more numerous, in long-lived donors than in aged donors.

The sample comprised blood. This receptor was obtained from a young man in good health.

Written as DNA, the CDR3 is TGTGCCAGCAGTCCTGTCCACCTACTCTCCTACGAGCAGTACTTC. Protein product: CASSPVHLLSYEQYF. This sequence joins TRBV27 and TRBJ2-7; D unresolved. Germline CDR1 and CDR2: MNHEY and SMNVEV (reference sequence). The V end was cut by 5 bases, the J end by 0 bases, with 14 bases between. This CDR3 region has 15 residues.